Shown below are 15 T cell receptor beta chains from a single sample sequenced in a study of cytomegalovirus exposure and HLA in healthy donors. TCRdb's table, derived via immunoSEQ multiplex PCR, lists solely in-frame clones and lacks some. The sample lists about 86,000 clones; 90% to 95% were seen once. The sequenced sample consisted of PBMCs. The receptor set was obtained from a man between 18 and 35 years old in good health and CMV-seronegative.

The chain's CDR3 is CASTRVESNEKLFF. Written as DNA, the CDR3 is TGTGCCAGCACCAGGGTAGAGTCTAATGAAAAACTGTTTTTT. The chain combines TRBV6-6 with TRBJ1-4, with D possibly TRBD1 on 5 matching bases. Germline CDR1 MNHNY, CDR2 SVGAGI (reference sequence). The V and J ends lost 7 bases and 3 bases respectively, with 12 bases between them. The CDR3 is made up of 14 amino acids.

The rearrangement joins TRBV15 to TRBJ1-4, with 7 nucleotides matching TRBD1. V shed 9 bases and J 4 bases; nucleotides not matched to a gene: 11. CDR3 length equals 15 residues. Per germline, CDR1 LNHNV and CDR2 YYDKDF (reference sequence). DNA for the CDR3: TGTGCCACATCACCGGTAGGGGGCATTAATGAAAAACTGTTTTTT. Protein product: CATSPVGGINEKLFF.

In its sample, this clone was seen a few times. This sequence joins TRBV2 and TRBJ1-2; maybe TRBD1 (5 bases). Germline lookup yields CDR1 SNHLY and CDR2 FYNNEI. V dropped 4 bases and J dropped 2 bases, with 11 bases sitting between them. This CDR3 is 14 amino acids long. The CDR3 protein is CASSGRGSNYGYTF. CDR3 DNA: TGTGCCAGCAGTGGACGGGGGTCCAACTATGGCTACACCTTC. Together with reference TRBV2 and TRBJ1-2, the CDR3 gives the full variable domain: EPEVTQTPSHQVTQMGQEVILRCVPISNHLYFYWYRQILGQKVEFLVSFYNNEISEKSEIFDDQFSVERPDGSNFTLKIRSTKLEDSAMYFCASSGRGSNYGYTFGSGTRLTVV.

The V and J genes are TRBV11-3 and TRBJ2-7; TRBD2 matches at 8 bases. The germline V gene encodes CDR1 SGHNT and CDR2 YENEEA. This CDR3 is built from 14 residues. Trimming took 4 bases from V and 1 from J; bases not matched to a gene: 3. The CDR3 region has the DNA TGTGCCAGCAGCTGGGGCGGGAGGTCCTACGAGCAGTACTTC. It encodes CASSWGGRSYEQYF. Based on the CDR3 plus reference TRBV11-3 and TRBJ2-7, the full variable domain is EAGVVQSPRYKIIEKKQPVAFWCNPISGHNTLYWYLQNLGQGPELLIRYENEEAVDDSQLPKDRFSAERLKGVDSTLKIQPAELGDSAVYLCASSWGGRSYEQYFGPGTRLTVT.

V usage is TRBV4-3 and J usage is TRBJ2-7, with TRBD1 as a possible D gene (6 bases). The CDR3 consists of 11 residues. With 3 bases removed from V and 7 bases from J, the gap between germline ends came to 7 bases. CDR1 and CDR2 from the germline V gene are LGHNA and YSLEER. Written as DNA, the CDR3 is TGCGCCAGCAGCCAGGGACAAGAGCAGTACTTC. Translating it yields CASSQGQEQYF.

The genes are TRBV10-3 and TRBJ1-2; D ambiguous. This CDR3 spans 14 amino acids. The germline V and J ends were trimmed by 0 bases and 4 bases, with 9 bases remaining between them. In germline, CDR1 is ENHRY, CDR2 SYGVKD. The DNA of the CDR3 is TGTGCCATCAGTGAGTCGACTCCGGGCTATGGCTACACCTTC. Translating it yields CAISESTPGYGYTF.

As to this clone: An end of the junction does not agree with germline; a read error may underlie this. The chain couples TRBV9 to TRBJ2-5; D is undetermined. Germline V gene lookup returns CDR1 SGDLS and CDR2 YYNGEE. The CDR3 is 14 residues long. Here the CDR3 reads CASSVLAEQGTQYF. In nucleotides, the CDR3 is TGTGCCAGCAGCGTATTGGCGGAACAAGGGACCCAGTACTTC.

This chain connects TRBV5-1 to TRBJ1-1, with 9 bases identical to TRBD1. The germline CDR1 and CDR2 sequences are SGHRS and YFSETQ. This CDR3 spans 15 amino acids. V was pared by 0 bases and J by 1 base, with 1 base of the junction left unmatched. CDR3: CASSLATGGNTEAFF. CDR3 coding DNA: TGCGCCAGCAGCTTGGCGACAGGGGGGAACACTGAAGCTTTCTTT.

This clone appeared once. This CDR3 reads CASSSGGTGSASPLHF. CDR3 nucleotides: TGTGCCAGCAGCTCGGGGGGGACAGGGTCCGCTTCACCCCTCCACTTT. The chain carries TRBV7-2 and TRBJ1-6; 9 bases map to TRBD1. CDR1 and CDR2 (germline): SGHTA, FQGNSA. V was clipped by 4 bases and J by 9 bases; unmatched bases: 10. The CDR3 has 16 residues.

CDR3 residues: CASSLAQGTQPQHF. CDR3 sequence (DNA): TGTGCCAGCAGCTTAGCACAGGGGACTCAGCCCCAGCATTTT. The chain combines TRBV7-2 with TRBJ1-5; the match to TRBD1 covers 7 bases. Losses at the gene ends were 0 bases for V and 6 bases for J; bases not matched to a gene: 2. The CDR3 totals 14 residues. Per germline, CDR1 SGHTA and CDR2 FQGNSA.

The chain recombines TRBV7-8 with TRBJ2-3; possibly TRBD2 for D (7 bases). The CDR3 runs to 16 residues. Germline CDR1 SGHVS, CDR2 FQNEAQ. V was clipped by 7 bases and J by 5 bases, with 22 bases between them. CDR3 bases: TGTGCCAGCACTCAAGGTGGGGGGGCGTTTGTAGATACGCAGTATTTT. Translation: CASTQGGGAFVDTQYF.

This chain connects TRBV13 to TRBJ1-1, with D perhaps matching TRBD1 (5 bases). This CDR3 has 12 residues. The germline V and J ends were trimmed by 5 bases and 8 bases, with 12 bases remaining between them. The germline V gene has CDR1 PRHDT and CDR2 FYEKMQ (reference sequence). The CDR3 DNA sequence: TGTGCCAGCAGCCTCTCACAGGCAGAAGCTTTCTTT. Translation: CASSLSQAEAFF.

This CDR3 reads CASSASGTGTGELFF. CDR3 DNA sequence: TGTGCCAGCAGTGCCTCCGGGACAGGGACCGGGGAGCTGTTTTTT. The chain links TRBV6-4 to TRBJ2-2, with 9 bases identical to TRBD1. Unmatched junction bases numbered 5, after V lost 4 bases and J lost 5 bases. The CDR3 contains 15 residues. Germline CDR1 and CDR2: MRHNA and SNTAGT.

This clone appeared once. The chain links TRBV10-1 to TRBJ1-2; D is perhaps TRBD1 (5 bases). Germline assignment: CDR1 WNHNN and CDR2 SYGVQD (reference sequence). Trimming stripped 6 bases from V and 4 bases from J, with 9 bases between. This CDR3 is built from 12 residues. In DNA form, the CDR3 reads TGCGCCAGCAGCGGGGACTTCTATGGCTACACCTTC. Translated, it gives CASSGDFYGYTF.

The chain employs TRBV4-3 and TRBJ2-1; D might be TRBD1 (5 bases). The CDR3 spans 16 residues. V was shortened by 2 bases and J by 0 bases, with 11 bases between the two germline ends. The V gene's germline CDR1 is LGHNA and CDR2 YSLEER. The CDR3 protein is CASSQTLDTSYNEQFF. DNA of the CDR3: TGCGCCAGCAGCCAAACCTTGGACACCTCCTACAATGAGCAGTTCTTC.